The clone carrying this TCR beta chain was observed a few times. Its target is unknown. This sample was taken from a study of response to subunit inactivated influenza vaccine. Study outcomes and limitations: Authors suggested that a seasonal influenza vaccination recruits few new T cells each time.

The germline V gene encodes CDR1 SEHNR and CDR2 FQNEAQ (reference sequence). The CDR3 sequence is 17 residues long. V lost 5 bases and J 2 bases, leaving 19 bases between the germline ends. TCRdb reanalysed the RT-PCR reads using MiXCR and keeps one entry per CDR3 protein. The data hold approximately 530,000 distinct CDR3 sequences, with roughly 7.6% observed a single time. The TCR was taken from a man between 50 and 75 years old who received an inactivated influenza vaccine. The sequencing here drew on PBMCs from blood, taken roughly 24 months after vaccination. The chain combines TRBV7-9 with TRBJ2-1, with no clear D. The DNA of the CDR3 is TGTGCCAGCAGCGCCAAATACGCCTTGAGTGCCTACAATGAGCAGTTCTTC. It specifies CASSAKYALSAYNEQFF.